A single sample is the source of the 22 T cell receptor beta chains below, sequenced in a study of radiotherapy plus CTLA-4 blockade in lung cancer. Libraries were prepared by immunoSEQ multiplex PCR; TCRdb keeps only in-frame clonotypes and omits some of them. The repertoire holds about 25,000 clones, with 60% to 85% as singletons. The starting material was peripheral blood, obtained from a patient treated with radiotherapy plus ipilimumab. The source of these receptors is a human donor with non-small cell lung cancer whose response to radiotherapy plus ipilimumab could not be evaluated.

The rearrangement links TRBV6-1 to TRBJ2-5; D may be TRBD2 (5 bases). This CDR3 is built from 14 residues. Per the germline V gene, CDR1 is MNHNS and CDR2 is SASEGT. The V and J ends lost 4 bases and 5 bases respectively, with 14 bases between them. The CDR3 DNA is TGTGCCAGCAGTGGTTATGCGGGTTGGGAGACCCAGTACTTC. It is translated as CASSGYAGWETQYF.

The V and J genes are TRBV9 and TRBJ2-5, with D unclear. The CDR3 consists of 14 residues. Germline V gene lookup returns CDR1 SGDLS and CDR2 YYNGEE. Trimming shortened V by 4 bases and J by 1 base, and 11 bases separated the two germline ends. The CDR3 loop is CASSPLGGQETQYF. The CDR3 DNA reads TGTGCCAGCAGCCCCCTTGGCGGCCAAGAGACCCAGTACTTC.

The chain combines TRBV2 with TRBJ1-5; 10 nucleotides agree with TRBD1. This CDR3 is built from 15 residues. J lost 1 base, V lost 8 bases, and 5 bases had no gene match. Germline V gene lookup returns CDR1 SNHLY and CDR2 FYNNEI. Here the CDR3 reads CASRTGQGSNQPQHF. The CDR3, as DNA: TGTGCCAGCCGTACGGGACAGGGGAGCAATCAGCCCCAGCATTTT.

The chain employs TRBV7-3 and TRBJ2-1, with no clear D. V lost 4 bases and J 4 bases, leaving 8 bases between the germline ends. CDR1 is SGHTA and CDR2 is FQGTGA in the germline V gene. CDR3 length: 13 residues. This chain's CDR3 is CASSSRFYNEQFF. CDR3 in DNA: TGTGCCAGCAGCTCGAGGTTTTACAATGAGCAGTTCTTC.

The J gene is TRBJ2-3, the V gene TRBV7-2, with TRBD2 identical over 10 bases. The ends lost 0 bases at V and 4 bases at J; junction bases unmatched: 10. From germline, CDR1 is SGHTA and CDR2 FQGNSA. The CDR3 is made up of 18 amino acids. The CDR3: CASSLARSSGRGADTQYF. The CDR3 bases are TGTGCCAGCAGCTTAGCGCGATCCAGCGGGAGGGGTGCAGATACGCAGTATTTT.

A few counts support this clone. The CDR3 protein is CASNKLAGGNNEQFF. The CDR3 bases are TGTGCCAGCAACAAACTAGCGGGAGGGAACAATGAGCAGTTCTTC. The chain recombines TRBV7-2 with TRBJ2-1; 13 bases fit TRBD2. With V trimmed by 7 bases and J by 5 bases, 5 bases remained unmatched. Per the germline V gene, CDR1 is SGHTA and CDR2 is FQGNSA. This CDR3 comprises 15 residues.

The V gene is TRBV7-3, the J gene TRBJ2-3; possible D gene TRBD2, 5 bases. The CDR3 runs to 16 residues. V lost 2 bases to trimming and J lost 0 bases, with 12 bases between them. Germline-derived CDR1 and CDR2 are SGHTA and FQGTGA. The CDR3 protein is CASSLGADLSTDTQYF. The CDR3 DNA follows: TGTGCCAGCAGCTTAGGAGCGGACCTTAGCACAGATACGCAGTATTTT.

CDR3 nucleotide sequence: TGTGCCAGCAGCCCTTTGCTCGGACAGGGTAACTATGGCTACACCTTC. Its translation is CASSPLLGQGNYGYTF. This sequence joins TRBV27 and TRBJ1-2, with TRBD1 identical over 8 bases. Germline V gene lookup returns CDR1 MNHEY and CDR2 SMNVEV (reference sequence). Unmatched junction bases numbered 10, after V lost 6 bases and J lost 1 base. This CDR3 has 16 residues.

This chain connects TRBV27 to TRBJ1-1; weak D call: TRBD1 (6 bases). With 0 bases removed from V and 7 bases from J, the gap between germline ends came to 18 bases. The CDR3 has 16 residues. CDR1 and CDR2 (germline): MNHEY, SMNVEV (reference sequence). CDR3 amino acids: CASSLSWALTGSEAFF. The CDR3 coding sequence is TGTGCCAGCAGTTTATCGTGGGCATTAACAGGGAGTGAAGCTTTCTTT.

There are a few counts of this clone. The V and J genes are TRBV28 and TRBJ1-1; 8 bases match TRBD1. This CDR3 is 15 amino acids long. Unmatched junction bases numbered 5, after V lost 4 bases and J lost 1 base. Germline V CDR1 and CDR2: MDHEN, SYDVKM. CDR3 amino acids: CASSYRDRPNTEAFF. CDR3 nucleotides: TGTGCCAGCAGTTACCGGGACAGGCCGAACACTGAAGCTTTCTTT.

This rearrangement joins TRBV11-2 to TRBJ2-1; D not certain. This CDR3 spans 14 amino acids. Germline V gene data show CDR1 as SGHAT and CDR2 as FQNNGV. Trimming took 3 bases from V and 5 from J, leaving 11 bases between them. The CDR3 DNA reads TGTGCCAGCAGCTTTCAGGCTTCGGACAATGAGCAGTTCTTC. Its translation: CASSFQASDNEQFF.

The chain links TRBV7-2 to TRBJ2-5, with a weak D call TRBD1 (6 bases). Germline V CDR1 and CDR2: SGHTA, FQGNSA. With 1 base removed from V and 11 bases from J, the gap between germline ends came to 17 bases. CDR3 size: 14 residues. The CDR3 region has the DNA TGTGCCAGCAGCTTAGGAGGGGGATTCTTTGAGCAGTACTTC. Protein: CASSLGGGFFEQYF.

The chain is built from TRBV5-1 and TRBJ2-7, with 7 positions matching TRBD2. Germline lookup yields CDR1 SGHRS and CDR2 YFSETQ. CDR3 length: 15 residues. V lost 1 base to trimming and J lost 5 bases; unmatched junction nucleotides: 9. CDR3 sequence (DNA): TGCGCCAGCAGCTTGTACGCGGGAGTTAGCAACGAGCAGTACTTC. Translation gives CASSLYAGVSNEQYF.

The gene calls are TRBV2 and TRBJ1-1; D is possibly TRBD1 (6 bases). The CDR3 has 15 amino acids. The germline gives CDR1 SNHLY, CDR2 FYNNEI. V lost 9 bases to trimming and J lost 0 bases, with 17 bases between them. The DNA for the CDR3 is TGTGCCAGTGTTAGGACAGTCCTTATGAACACTGAAGCTTTCTTT. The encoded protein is CASVRTVLMNTEAFF.

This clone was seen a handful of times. The CDR3 sequence is CASSYLAVTDTQYF. The DNA for the CDR3 is TGTGCCAGCAGCTACTTGGCGGTCACAGATACGCAGTATTTT. The chain combines TRBV7-2 with TRBJ2-3; no clear D. The V gene's germline CDR1 is SGHTA and CDR2 FQGNSA. The CDR3 is 14 amino acids. Trimming left V 4 bases short and J 2 bases short, with 10 bases between.

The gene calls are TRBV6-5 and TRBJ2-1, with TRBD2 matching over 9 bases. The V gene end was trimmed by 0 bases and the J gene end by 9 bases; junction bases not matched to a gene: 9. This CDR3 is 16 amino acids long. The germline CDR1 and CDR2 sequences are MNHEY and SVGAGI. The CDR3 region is CASSYSTGSGRSEQFF. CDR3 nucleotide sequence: TGTGCCAGCAGTTACTCTACGGGTAGCGGGAGATCTGAGCAGTTCTTC.

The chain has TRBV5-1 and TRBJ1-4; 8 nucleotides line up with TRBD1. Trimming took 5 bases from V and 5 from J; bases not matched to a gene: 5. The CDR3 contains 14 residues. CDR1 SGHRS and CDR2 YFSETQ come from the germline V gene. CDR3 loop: CASSRTGRNEKLFF. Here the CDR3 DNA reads TGCGCCAGCAGTCGGACAGGGAGGAATGAAAAACTGTTTTTT.

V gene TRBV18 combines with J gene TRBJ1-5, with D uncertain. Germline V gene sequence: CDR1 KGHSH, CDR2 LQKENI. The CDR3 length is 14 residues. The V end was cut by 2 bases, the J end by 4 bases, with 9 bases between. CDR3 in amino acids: CASSPGTPNQPQHF. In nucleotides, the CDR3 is TGTGCCAGCTCACCAGGCACACCGAATCAGCCCCAGCATTTT.

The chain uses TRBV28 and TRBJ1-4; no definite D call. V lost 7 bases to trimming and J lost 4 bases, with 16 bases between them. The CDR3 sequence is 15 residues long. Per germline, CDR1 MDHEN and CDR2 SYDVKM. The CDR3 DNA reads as TGTGCCAGCAATCGTCCCGGGTCCGTTAATGAAAAACTGTTTTTT. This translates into CASNRPGSVNEKLFF.

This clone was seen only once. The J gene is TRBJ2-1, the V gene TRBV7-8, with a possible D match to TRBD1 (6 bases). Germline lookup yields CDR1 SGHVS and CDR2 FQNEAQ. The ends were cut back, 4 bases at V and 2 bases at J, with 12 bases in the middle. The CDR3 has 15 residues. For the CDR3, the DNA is TGTGCCAGCAGCTCGTACAGGGTTCCCTACAATGAGCAGTTCTTC. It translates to CASSSYRVPYNEQFF. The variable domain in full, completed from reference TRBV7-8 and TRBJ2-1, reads GAGVSQSPRYKVAKRGQDVALRCDPISGHVSLFWYQQALGQGPEFLTYFQNEAQLDKSGLPSDRFFAERPEGSVSTLKIQRTQQEDSAVYLCASSSYRVPYNEQFFGPGTRLTVL.

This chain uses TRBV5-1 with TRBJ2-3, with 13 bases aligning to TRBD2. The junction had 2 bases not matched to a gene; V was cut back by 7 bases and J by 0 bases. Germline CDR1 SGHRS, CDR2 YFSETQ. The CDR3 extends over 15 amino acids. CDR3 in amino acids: CASGTSGDSTDTQYF. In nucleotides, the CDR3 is TGCGCCAGCGGGACTAGCGGGGATAGCACAGATACGCAGTATTTT.

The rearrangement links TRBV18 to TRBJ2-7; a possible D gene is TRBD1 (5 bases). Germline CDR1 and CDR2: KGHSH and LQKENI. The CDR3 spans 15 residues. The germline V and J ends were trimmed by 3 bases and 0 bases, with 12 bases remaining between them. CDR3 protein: CASSPVGPPSYEQYF. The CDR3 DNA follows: TGTGCCAGCTCACCCGTGGGGCCCCCCTCCTACGAGCAGTACTTC.